A selection of T cell receptor beta chains follows, all from one sample in a study of Graves' ophthalmopathy and Graves' hyperthyroidism. MiXCR, applied by TCRdb to the multiplex PCR reads, yields one record per CDR3 protein. The sample shows about 550,000 distinct CDR3 sequences, approximately 35% of them seen only once. Sequences were obtained from peripheral blood or thyroid tissue (not recorded which). All receptors derive from an adult man with Graves' hyperthyroidism. Each CDR3 is given with its conserved first and last residue. Each record gives: CDR3 length, D gene, clone size, V gene, J gene, CDR3 DNA, CDR3 protein. A D gene is named only where the DNA matches it firmly. Clone size is given for some rows only: seen once, a few or many times, or a class if the clone is expanded.

15	TRBD2	NA	TRBV29-1	TRBJ2-2	TGCAGCGTTGGGGGGGGAGGGTGGAACACCGGGGAGCTGTTTTTT	CSVGGGGWNTGELFF
16	NA	many	TRBV5-1	TRBJ1-4	TGCGCCAGCAGCCCGGTCATGGATAAGGAGGGTGAAAAACTGTTTTTT	CASSPVMDKEGEKLFF
17	TRBD2	NA	TRBV20-1	TRBJ2-6	TGCAGTGCTAGAGATCCTAGCGGGAGCTCTGGGGCCAACGCCCTGACTTTC	CSARDPSGSSGANALTF
16	TRBD1	many	TRBV19	TRBJ1-1	TGTGCCACCTTAAAAGCTCCGGGACAGAAGAACACTGAAGCTTTCTTT	CATLKAPGQKNTEAFF
15	TRBD2	many	TRBV7-6	TRBJ2-7	TGTGCCAGCAGCTCTCGAGCGGGAATGGCCTACGAGCAGTACTTC	CASSSRAGMAYEQYF
15	NA	NA	TRBV24-1	TRBJ2-5	TGTGCCAGCAGGCACGGCCCGAACATAGCTGAGACCCAGTACTTC	CASRHGPNIAETQYF
11	TRBD1	NA	TRBV29-1	TRBJ2-7	TGCAGCGTTCTTGACAGGGGACAGCAGTACTTC	CSVLDRGQQYF
13	TRBD1	NA	TRBV29-1	TRBJ2-5	TGCAGCGTTCGACAGGGGTTGAGGGAGACCCAGTACTTC	CSVRQGLRETQYF
16	NA	NA	TRBV2	TRBJ2-2	TGTGCCAGCTCACCGCCCGGGACCAGGGAAACCGGGGAGCTGTTTTTT	CASSPPGTRETGELFF
15	NA	many	TRBV12-3/TRBV12-4	TRBJ1-2	TGTGCCAGCAGATACGGACAATTAGGGAGCTATGGCTACACCTTC	CASRYGQLGSYGYTF
15	TRBD1	NA	TRBV10-1	TRBJ2-7	TGTGCCAGCAGCTTCCGGGACAGTCCCTCCTACGAGCAGTACTTC	CASSFRDSPSYEQYF
11	NA	NA	TRBV20-1	TRBJ1-1	TGCAGTGAGAGTTATGGGACTGAAGCTTTCTTT	CSESYGTEAFF
13	NA	NA	TRBV7-2	TRBJ2-6	TGTGCCAGCAGCTTAGTGACGGGGAACACTGAAGCTTTC	CASSLVTGNTEAF
14	TRBD1	NA	TRBV30	TRBJ1-6	TGTGCCTGGAGTGTAGGGGGCCCCAATTCACCCCTCCACTTT	CAWSVGGPNSPLHF
16	NA	many	TRBV19	TRBJ2-2	TGTGCCAGTAGTATACTATCTGGGAGTGGTACCGGGGAGCTGTTTTTT	CASSILSGSGTGELFF
14	TRBD2	many	TRBV20-1	TRBJ2-5	TGCAGTGCTCTGACTAGCGGGGGCGGGGAGACCCAGTACTTC	CSALTSGGGETQYF
13	NA	many	TRBV19	TRBJ1-4	TGTGCCAGTACCCAGAGGCTTAATGAAAAACTGTTTTTT	CASTQRLNEKLFF
16	TRBD1	once	TRBV10-3	TRBJ1-5	TGTGCCATCAGTCCTGACCGGACAGGGGGCAATCAGCCCCAGCATTTT	CAISPDRTGGNQPQHF